These 13 T cell receptor beta chains originate from one sample sequenced in a study of cytomegalovirus exposure and HLA in healthy donors (dated by TCRdb to between 2016 and 2019). Library preparation employed the immunoSEQ multiplex PCR assay. For the multiplex PCR, a mixture combining 60 forward primers for TCR Vbeta segments and 13 reverse primers for TCR Jbeta segments was used. The clones in this table, taken by TCRdb from immuneACCESS, are in-frame only. Not every clone is retained; where verified, under half of the shortfall comes from an unresolved V gene, and the cause of the rest is unknown. For this sample there are about 94,000 clones; more than 65% appear just once. The ten largest clones capture about a tenth of the sample. The source material was PBMCs. All receptors derive from a human donor in good health.

This clone was detected once. The rearrangement links TRBV7-9 to TRBJ2-7, with D possibly matching TRBD2 (7 bases). V gave up 5 bases and J gave up 6 bases, with 20 bases separating them. The V gene's germline CDR1 is SEHNR and CDR2 FQNEAQ (reference sequence). This CDR3 has 15 residues. The CDR3 spells CASSKGGGRAAEQYF. The CDR3 DNA reads as TGTGCCAGCAGCAAAGGGGGGGGGAGGGCCGCCGAGCAGTACTTC. Supplemented by reference TRBV7-9 and TRBJ2-7, the full variable domain reads DTGVSQNPRHKITKRGQNVTFRCDPISEHNRLYWYRQTLGQGPEFLTYFQNEAQLEKSRLLSDRFSAERPKGSFSTLEIQRTEQGDSAMYLCASSKGGGRAAEQYFGPGTRLTVT.

This clone was counted between two and nine times. The gene calls are TRBV20-1 and TRBJ1-1; unclear D gene. There are 11 residues in the CDR3. Germline V lookup: CDR1 DFQATT, CDR2 SNEGSKA (reference sequence). V was clipped by 1 base and J by 11 bases, with 11 bases between them. CDR3 loop: CSARVGANAFF. The CDR3 region has the DNA TGCAGTGCTAGAGTGGGCGCAAATGCTTTCTTT.

The rearrangement links TRBV2 to TRBJ1-2, with TRBD1 as a possible D gene (5 bases). This CDR3 is 14 amino acids long. The V end was cut by 8 bases, the J end by 9 bases, with 22 bases between. Germline values: CDR1 SNHLY, CDR2 FYNNEI. The chain's CDR3 is CASAPGLANARYTF. Written as DNA, the CDR3 is TGTGCCAGCGCCCCGGGACTCGCCAACGCCCGCTACACCTTC.

The chain uses TRBV5-4 and TRBJ2-2, with TRBD2 matching over 13 bases. V lost 0 bases to trimming and J lost 6 bases; unmatched junction nucleotides: 5. The CDR3 runs 17 residues. CDR1 and CDR2 from the germline V gene are SGHNT and YYREEE (reference sequence). The CDR3 is CASSLGGLAGVAGELFF. The CDR3 region has the DNA TGTGCCAGCAGCTTGGGTGGACTAGCGGGAGTTGCCGGGGAGCTGTTTTTT.

The chain carries TRBV7-8 and TRBJ2-1; 12 bases agree with TRBD2. V lost 5 bases, J lost 4 bases, and 3 bases stayed unmatched. The CDR3 has 15 amino acids. Germline V gives CDR1 SGHVS, CDR2 FQNEAQ. CDR3 sequence reads: CASSRTSGKYNEQFF. In DNA form, the CDR3 reads TGTGCCAGCAGCCGGACTAGCGGGAAATACAATGAGCAGTTCTTC. The entire variable domain, with the rest obtained from reference TRBV7-8 and TRBJ2-1, is as follows: GAGVSQSPRYKVAKRGQDVALRCDPISGHVSLFWYQQALGQGPEFLTYFQNEAQLDKSGLPSDRFFAERPEGSVSTLKIQRTQQEDSAVYLCASSRTSGKYNEQFFGPGTRLTVL.

V and J are TRBV6-4 and TRBJ1-1, with no clear D. Germline V lookup: CDR1 MRHNA, CDR2 SNTAGT. The CDR3 runs 13 residues. Trimming took off 5 bases at V and 1 base at J, with 8 bases between the two ends. The CDR3 here is CASSREENTEAFF. In nucleotides, the CDR3 is TGTGCCAGCAGTCGGGAGGAGAACACTGAAGCTTTCTTT.

This clone was detected a few times. The V call is TRBV7-9, the J call TRBJ2-1, with 7 positions matching TRBD2. V was clipped by 8 bases and J by 15 bases; unmatched bases: 10. Germline loops: CDR1 SEHNR, CDR2 FQNEAQ (reference sequence). The length of the CDR3 is 11 residues. The chain's CDR3 is CASGRGLVTFF. The CDR3 DNA is TGTGCCAGCGGGCGAGGACTAGTAACGTTCTTC.

The genes are TRBV27 and TRBJ2-7, with D unresolved. The V end was cut by 7 bases, the J end by 0 bases, with 10 bases between. The CDR3 contains 13 residues. Germline-derived CDR1 and CDR2 are MNHEY and SMNVEV (reference sequence). The CDR3 DNA is TGTGCCAGCATGGGCAGATCCTCCTACGAGCAGTACTTC. Its translation is CASMGRSSYEQYF.

There are a few counts of this clone. The chain couples TRBV15 to TRBJ1-4, with TRBD1 matching over 9 bases. J gave up 9 bases and V 5 bases, and 10 bases lay outside the gene matches. The CDR3 spans 15 residues. Germline V lookup: CDR1 LNHNV, CDR2 YYDKDF (reference sequence). Here the CDR3 DNA reads TGTGCCACCAGCGGCAGGACAGGGGAGTTTCAAAAACTGTTTTTT. As protein: CATSGRTGEFQKLFF.

The genes are TRBV5-1 and TRBJ2-3; no reliable D call. Germline V gene lookup returns CDR1 SGHRS and CDR2 YFSETQ. This CDR3 is built from 15 residues. V was pared by 0 bases and J by 0 bases, with 8 bases between. CDR3 DNA sequence: TGCGCCAGCAGCTTGGGCGGAGACAGCACAGATACGCAGTATTTT. Protein sequence: CASSLGGDSTDTQYF.

This chain links TRBV9 with TRBJ1-4, with TRBD1 matching over 9 bases. The J segment lost 7 bases and the V segment lost 0 bases, leaving 4 bases of the junction unmatched. The CDR3 extends over 15 amino acids. The germline gives CDR1 SGDLS, CDR2 YYNGEE. The CDR3 reads CASSVEDRGREKLFF. DNA for the CDR3: TGTGCCAGCAGCGTAGAGGACAGGGGACGTGAAAAACTGTTTTTT.

The V gene is TRBV6-5, the J gene TRBJ2-3; D gene unclear. Trimming cost V 6 bases and J 2 bases, with 9 bases left between them. The germline gives CDR1 MNHEY, CDR2 SVGAGI. The CDR3 consists of 13 residues. The CDR3 here is CASRAGNTDTQYF. CDR3 DNA: TGTGCCAGCAGGGCAGGTAACACAGATACGCAGTATTTT.

CDR3 bases: TGTGCCAGCAGTCGGGTGGGGGCGAGGGGCTACACCTTC. Translating it yields CASSRVGARGYTF. The chain recombines TRBV5-4 with TRBJ1-2; a weak D match, TRBD1 (6 bases). This CDR3 spans 13 amino acids. Germline loops: CDR1 SGHNT, CDR2 YYREEE (reference sequence). V was pared by 5 bases and J by 8 bases, with 16 bases between.